These T cell receptor beta chains were read from a single sample in a study of radiation and T cells in renal cell carcinoma. Libraries were prepared by immunoSEQ multiplex PCR; TCRdb keeps only in-frame clonotypes and omits some of them. The sample holds about 140,000 clones, approximately 86% seen once. Material: blood, obtained from a patient whose treatment included radiotherapy and nephrectomy. The receptors shown here come from a woman aged 50 to 60 with renal cell carcinoma. CDR3s include the opening cysteine and the closing phenylalanine or tryptophan. Each record gives: V gene, clone size, D gene, J gene, CDR3 protein, CDR3 DNA. A D gene is named only where the DNA matches it firmly. Expanded clones are given a class, and other clones once, few, many or no size at all.

v_gene: TRBV10-1
abundance: NA
d_gene: NA
j_gene: TRBJ2-1
CDR3aa: CASSEYGDLGDEQFF
CDR3nt: TGCGCCAGCAGTGAGTATGGGGACCTCGGGGATGAGCAGTTCTTC

v_gene: TRBV19
abundance: NA
d_gene: NA
j_gene: TRBJ2-7
CDR3aa: CASRGGIYEQYF
CDR3nt: TGTGCCAGTAGGGGAGGCATATACGAGCAGTACTTC

v_gene: TRBV11-2
abundance: NA
d_gene: NA
j_gene: TRBJ1-2
CDR3aa: CASSLGTEYGYTF
CDR3nt: TGTGCCAGCAGCTTAGGGACAGAGTATGGCTACACCTTC

v_gene: TRBV9
abundance: NA
d_gene: NA
j_gene: TRBJ2-3
CDR3aa: CASSPGEVHTQYF
CDR3nt: TGTGCCAGCAGCCCGGGGGAGGTGCATACGCAGTATTTT

v_gene: TRBV4-3
abundance: few
d_gene: TRBD1
j_gene: TRBJ1-2
CDR3aa: CASSQNTGGRDGYTF
CDR3nt: TGCGCCAGCAGCCAGAACACAGGGGGAAGGGATGGCTACACCTTC

v_gene: TRBV2
abundance: NA
d_gene: NA
j_gene: TRBJ2-3
CDR3aa: CASSPHQGPSDTQYF
CDR3nt: TGTGCCAGCAGTCCTCACCAGGGACCATCAGATACGCAGTATTTT

v_gene: TRBV7-2
abundance: once
d_gene: TRBD1
j_gene: TRBJ2-1
CDR3aa: CASSLGGGQGNEQFF
CDR3nt: TGTGCCAGCAGCTTAGGCGGGGGACAGGGGAATGAGCAGTTCTTC

v_gene: TRBV7-2
abundance: NA
d_gene: TRBD1
j_gene: TRBJ1-1
CDR3aa: CASSSQTGGTEAFF
CDR3nt: TGTGCCAGCAGCTCTCAGACAGGGGGAACTGAAGCTTTCTTT

v_gene: TRBV10-1
abundance: NA
d_gene: TRBD2
j_gene: TRBJ2-3
CDR3aa: CASSESRAGGITDTQYF
CDR3nt: TGCGCCAGCAGTGAGTCGCGAGCGGGGGGAATCACAGATACGCAGTATTTT

v_gene: TRBV5-5
abundance: NA
d_gene: NA
j_gene: TRBJ1-1
CDR3aa: CASSLQVTEAFF
CDR3nt: TGTGCCAGCAGCTTGCAGGTCACTGAAGCTTTCTTT

v_gene: TRBV19
abundance: NA
d_gene: NA
j_gene: TRBJ1-5
CDR3aa: CASTGAGVGNQPQHF
CDR3nt: TGTGCCAGTACCGGAGCGGGAGTTGGCAATCAGCCCCAGCATTTT

v_gene: TRBV5-1
abundance: NA
d_gene: NA
j_gene: TRBJ2-7
CDR3aa: CASSLDAASYEQYF
CDR3nt: TGCGCCAGCAGCTTGGATGCGGCCTCCTACGAGCAGTACTTC

v_gene: TRBV2
abundance: NA
d_gene: TRBD1
j_gene: TRBJ1-2
CDR3aa: CASRRDRGRDGYTF
CDR3nt: TGTGCCAGCAGACGGGACAGGGGAAGGGATGGCTACACCTTC

v_gene: TRBV6-5
abundance: NA
d_gene: NA
j_gene: TRBJ2-2
CDR3aa: CASSSTRLMNTGELFF
CDR3nt: TGTGCCAGCAGTTCCACACGACTCATGAACACCGGGGAGCTGTTTTTT

v_gene: TRBV5-6
abundance: once
d_gene: NA
j_gene: TRBJ2-2
CDR3aa: CASSFRGVNTGELFF
CDR3nt: TGTGCCAGCAGCTTTAGAGGAGTTAACACCGGGGAGCTGTTTTTT

v_gene: TRBV5-1
abundance: once
d_gene: TRBD2
j_gene: TRBJ2-1
CDR3aa: CASSSEGLVYNEQFF
CDR3nt: TGCGCCAGCAGCTCCGAGGGACTAGTCTATAATGAGCAGTTCTTC

v_gene: TRBV19
abundance: NA
d_gene: NA
j_gene: TRBJ1-3
CDR3aa: CASSETDGNTIYF
CDR3nt: TGTGCCAGTAGTGAGACGGATGGAAACACCATATATTTT

v_gene: TRBV5-1
abundance: NA
d_gene: TRBD2
j_gene: TRBJ2-1
CDR3aa: CASSLADRSGGRNEQFF
CDR3nt: TGCGCCAGCAGCTTGGCCGATCGAAGCGGGGGGCGCAATGAGCAGTTCTTC

v_gene: TRBV5-5
abundance: NA
d_gene: NA
j_gene: TRBJ1-5
CDR3aa: CASSYLGGSHQPQHF
CDR3nt: TGTGCCAGCAGCTACCTCGGGGGGTCTCATCAGCCCCAGCATTTT

v_gene: TRBV5-6
abundance: NA
d_gene: NA
j_gene: TRBJ1-2
CDR3aa: CASSLGGTFYGYTF
CDR3nt: TGTGCCAGCAGCTTAGGCGGTACTTTCTATGGCTACACCTTC

v_gene: TRBV7-8
abundance: NA
d_gene: TRBD2
j_gene: TRBJ2-7
CDR3aa: CASRAGGFYEQYF
CDR3nt: TGTGCCAGCAGAGCGGGGGGCTTCTACGAGCAGTACTTC

v_gene: TRBV11-2
abundance: NA
d_gene: NA
j_gene: TRBJ1-2
CDR3aa: CASSLGRNYGYTF
CDR3nt: TGTGCCAGCAGCTTAGGGCGGAACTATGGCTACACCTTC

v_gene: TRBV9
abundance: NA
d_gene: NA
j_gene: TRBJ2-3
CDR3aa: CASSAYAAIHSGDTQYF
CDR3nt: TGTGCCAGCAGCGCCTACGCGGCCATCCACTCAGGAGATACGCAGTATTTT

v_gene: TRBV7-2
abundance: NA
d_gene: NA
j_gene: TRBJ2-5
CDR3aa: CASSSGPEYQETQYF
CDR3nt: TGTGCCAGCAGCTCGGGACCTGAGTACCAAGAGACCCAGTACTTC

v_gene: TRBV2
abundance: NA
d_gene: TRBD2
j_gene: TRBJ2-3
CDR3aa: CASRTSGTDTQYF
CDR3nt: TGTGCCAGCCGGACTAGCGGCACAGATACGCAGTATTTT

v_gene: TRBV5-1
abundance: NA
d_gene: TRBD1
j_gene: TRBJ2-3
CDR3aa: CASSWNRDSSLQDTQYF
CDR3nt: TGCGCCAGCAGCTGGAACCGGGACAGCTCCCTCCAAGATACGCAGTATTTT

v_gene: TRBV5-1
abundance: NA
d_gene: TRBD1
j_gene: TRBJ2-7
CDR3aa: CASSLDRGPYEQYF
CDR3nt: TGCGCCAGCAGCTTGGACAGGGGCCCCTACGAGCAGTACTTC

v_gene: TRBV7-2
abundance: NA
d_gene: TRBD1
j_gene: TRBJ1-6
CDR3aa: CASSPQGGTEHNSPLHF
CDR3nt: TGTGCCAGCAGCCCGCAGGGTGGGACAGAGCATAATTCACCCCTCCACTTT

v_gene: TRBV6-6
abundance: NA
d_gene: NA
j_gene: TRBJ1-5
CDR3aa: CASSYSPYSNQPQHF
CDR3nt: TGTGCCAGCAGTTACTCCCCATATAGCAATCAGCCCCAGCATTTT

v_gene: TRBV27
abundance: once
d_gene: TRBD2
j_gene: TRBJ2-5
CDR3aa: CASSPASGVGGTQYF
CDR3nt: TGTGCCAGCAGTCCCGCTAGCGGGGTAGGTGGGACCCAGTACTTC

v_gene: TRBV2
abundance: few
d_gene: NA
j_gene: TRBJ1-1
CDR3aa: CASSGRTVNTEAFF
CDR3nt: TGTGCCAGCAGTGGTAGGACGGTGAACACTGAAGCTTTCTTT

v_gene: TRBV6-4
abundance: NA
d_gene: NA
j_gene: TRBJ2-3
CDR3aa: CASSARPTDTQYF
CDR3nt: TGTGCCAGCAGTGCAAGACCCACAGATACGCAGTATTTT

v_gene: TRBV7-8
abundance: NA
d_gene: NA
j_gene: TRBJ2-1
CDR3aa: CASSPHGTTNNEQFF
CDR3nt: TGTGCCAGCAGCCCGCACGGGACAACGAACAATGAGCAGTTCTTC

v_gene: TRBV5-1
abundance: few
d_gene: NA
j_gene: TRBJ2-1
CDR3aa: CASSPLAGDPSRNEQFF
CDR3nt: TGCGCCAGCAGCCCCCTTGCAGGAGACCCGTCGAGGAATGAGCAGTTCTTC

v_gene: TRBV25-1
abundance: NA
d_gene: TRBD1
j_gene: TRBJ2-4
CDR3aa: CASSDRTGGSAKNIQYF
CDR3nt: TGTGCCAGCAGTGATAGAACAGGGGGCTCAGCCAAAAACATTCAGTACTTC

v_gene: TRBV6-1
abundance: NA
d_gene: NA
j_gene: TRBJ1-5
CDR3aa: CASRGGQGEDQPQHF
CDR3nt: TGTGCCAGCAGGGGTGGGCAGGGAGAGGACCAGCCCCAGCATTTT

v_gene: TRBV7-9
abundance: NA
d_gene: NA
j_gene: TRBJ2-2
CDR3aa: CASSLPAGRRIGELFF
CDR3nt: TGTGCCAGCAGCTTGCCGGCAGGGAGGAGGATCGGGGAGCTGTTTTTT

v_gene: TRBV11-3
abundance: NA
d_gene: TRBD1
j_gene: TRBJ2-7
CDR3aa: CASTRDRENEQYF
CDR3nt: TGTGCCAGCACCAGGGACAGGGAGAACGAGCAGTACTTC

v_gene: TRBV25-1
abundance: NA
d_gene: TRBD2
j_gene: TRBJ2-3
CDR3aa: CASSRREPRTDTQYF
CDR3nt: TGTGCCAGCAGTAGGCGGGAGCCCCGCACAGATACGCAGTATTTT

v_gene: TRBV7-2
abundance: NA
d_gene: NA
j_gene: TRBJ2-6
CDR3aa: CASSGVTNVLTF
CDR3nt: TGTGCCAGCTCAGGGGTCACCAACGTCCTGACTTTC

v_gene: TRBV6-1
abundance: once
d_gene: TRBD1
j_gene: TRBJ1-4
CDR3aa: CASGQGANEKLFF
CDR3nt: TGTGCCAGTGGACAGGGGGCTAATGAAAAACTGTTTTTT

v_gene: TRBV5-1
abundance: NA
d_gene: NA
j_gene: TRBJ1-1
CDR3aa: CASSLDGGLDTEAFF
CDR3nt: TGCGCCAGCAGCTTGGACGGGGGCTTGGACACTGAAGCTTTCTTT

v_gene: TRBV9
abundance: NA
d_gene: NA
j_gene: TRBJ1-1
CDR3aa: CASSVAGVNTEAFF
CDR3nt: TGTGCCAGCAGCGTAGCCGGGGTGAACACTGAAGCTTTCTTT

v_gene: TRBV7-7
abundance: NA
d_gene: NA
j_gene: TRBJ2-2
CDR3aa: CASSLSGSGELFF
CDR3nt: TGTGCCAGCAGCTTATCAGGGAGCGGGGAGCTGTTTTTT

v_gene: TRBV4-3
abundance: NA
d_gene: NA
j_gene: TRBJ1-1
CDR3aa: CASSQDGAAEAFF
CDR3nt: TGCGCCAGCAGCCAAGATGGGGCGGCTGAAGCTTTCTTT

v_gene: TRBV2
abundance: NA
d_gene: NA
j_gene: TRBJ2-1
CDR3aa: CASRETHTYNEQFF
CDR3nt: TGTGCCAGCAGAGAGACACACACCTACAATGAGCAGTTCTTC